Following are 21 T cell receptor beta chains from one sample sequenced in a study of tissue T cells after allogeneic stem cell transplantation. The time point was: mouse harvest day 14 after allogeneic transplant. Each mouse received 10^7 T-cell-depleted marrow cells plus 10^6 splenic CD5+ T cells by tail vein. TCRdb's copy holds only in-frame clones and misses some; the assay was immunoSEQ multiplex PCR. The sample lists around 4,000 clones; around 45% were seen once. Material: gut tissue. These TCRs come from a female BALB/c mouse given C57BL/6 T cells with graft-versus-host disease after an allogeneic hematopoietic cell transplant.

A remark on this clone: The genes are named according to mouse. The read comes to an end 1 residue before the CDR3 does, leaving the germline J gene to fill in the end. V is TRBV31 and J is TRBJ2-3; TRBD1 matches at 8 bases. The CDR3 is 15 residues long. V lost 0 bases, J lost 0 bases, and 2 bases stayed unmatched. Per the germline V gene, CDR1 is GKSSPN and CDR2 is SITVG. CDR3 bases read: TGTGCCTGGAGTCTCACAGGGGGGAGTGCAGAAACGCTGTAT. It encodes CAWSLTGGSAETLY. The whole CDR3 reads CAWSLTGGSAETLYF. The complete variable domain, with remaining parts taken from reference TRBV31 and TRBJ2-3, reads AQTIHQWPVAEIKAVGSPLSLGCTIKGKSSPNLYWYWQATGGTLQQLFYSITVGQVESVVQLNLSASRPKDDQFILSTEKLLLSHSGFYLCAWSLTGGSAETLYFGSGTRLTVL.

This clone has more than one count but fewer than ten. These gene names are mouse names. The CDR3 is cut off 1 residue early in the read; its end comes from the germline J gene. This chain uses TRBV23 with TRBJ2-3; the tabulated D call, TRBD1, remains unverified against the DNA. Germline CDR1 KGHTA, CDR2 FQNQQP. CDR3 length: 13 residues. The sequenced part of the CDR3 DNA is TGCTCCAGCAGTCAAGGACACCCAGAAACGCTGTAT. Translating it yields CSSSQGHPETLY. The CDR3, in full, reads CSSSQGHPETLYF. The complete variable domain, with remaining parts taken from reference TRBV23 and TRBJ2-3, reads DAAVTQKPRYLIKMKGQEAEMKCIPEKGHTAVFWYQQKQSKELKFLIYFQNQQPLDQIDMVKERFSAVCPSSSLCSLGIRTCEAEDSALYLCSSSQGHPETLYFGSGTRLTVL.

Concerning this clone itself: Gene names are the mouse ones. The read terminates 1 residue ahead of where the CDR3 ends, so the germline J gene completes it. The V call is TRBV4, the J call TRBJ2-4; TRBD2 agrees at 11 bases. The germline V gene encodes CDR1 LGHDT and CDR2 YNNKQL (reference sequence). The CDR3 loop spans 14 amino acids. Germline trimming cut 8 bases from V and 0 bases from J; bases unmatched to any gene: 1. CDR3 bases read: TGTGCCAGCGGGACTGGGGGAAGTCAAAACACCTTGTAC. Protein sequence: CASGTGGSQNTLY. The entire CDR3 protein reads CASGTGGSQNTLYF.

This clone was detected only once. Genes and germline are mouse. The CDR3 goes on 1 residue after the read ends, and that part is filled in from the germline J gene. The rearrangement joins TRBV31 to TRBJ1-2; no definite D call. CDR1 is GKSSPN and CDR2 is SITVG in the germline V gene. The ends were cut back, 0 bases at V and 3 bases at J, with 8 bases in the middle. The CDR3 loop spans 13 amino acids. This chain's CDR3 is CAWSLREDSDYTF. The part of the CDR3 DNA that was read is TGTGCCTGGAGTCTAAGGGAGGACTCCGACTACACC.

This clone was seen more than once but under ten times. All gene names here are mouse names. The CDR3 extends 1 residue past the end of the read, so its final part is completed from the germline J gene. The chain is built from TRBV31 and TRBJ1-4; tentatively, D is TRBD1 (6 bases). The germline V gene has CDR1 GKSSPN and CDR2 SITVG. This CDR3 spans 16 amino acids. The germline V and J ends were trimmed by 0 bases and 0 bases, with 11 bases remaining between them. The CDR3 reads CAWSLGTIISNERLFF. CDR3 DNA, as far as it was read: TGTGCCTGGAGTCTTGGGACAATAATTTCCAACGAAAGATTATTT.

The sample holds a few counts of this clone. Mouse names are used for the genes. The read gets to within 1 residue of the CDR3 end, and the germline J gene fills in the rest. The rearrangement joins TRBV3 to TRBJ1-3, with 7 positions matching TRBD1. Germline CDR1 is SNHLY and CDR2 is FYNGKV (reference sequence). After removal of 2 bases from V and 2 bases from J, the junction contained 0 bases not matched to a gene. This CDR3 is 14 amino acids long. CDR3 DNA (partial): TGTGCCAGCAGCTTACAGGGGGCTGGAAATACGCTCTAT. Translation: CASSLQGAGNTLY. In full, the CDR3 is CASSLQGAGNTLYF.

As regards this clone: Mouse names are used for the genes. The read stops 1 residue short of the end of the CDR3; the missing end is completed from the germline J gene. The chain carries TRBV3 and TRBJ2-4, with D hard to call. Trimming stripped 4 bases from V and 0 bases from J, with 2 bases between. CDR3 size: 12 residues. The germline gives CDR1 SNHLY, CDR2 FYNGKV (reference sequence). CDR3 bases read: TGTGCCAGCAGCTCTAGTCAAAACACCTTGTAC. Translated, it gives CASSSSQNTLY. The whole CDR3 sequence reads CASSSSQNTLYF.

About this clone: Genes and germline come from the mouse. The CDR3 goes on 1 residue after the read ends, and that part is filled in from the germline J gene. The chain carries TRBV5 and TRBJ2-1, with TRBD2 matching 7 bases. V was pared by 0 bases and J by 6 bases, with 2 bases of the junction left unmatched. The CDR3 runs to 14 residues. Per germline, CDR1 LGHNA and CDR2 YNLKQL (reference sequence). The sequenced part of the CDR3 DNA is TGTGCCAGCAGCCAAGACCTGGGGGTTGCTGAGCAGTTC. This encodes CASSQDLGVAEQF. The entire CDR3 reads CASSQDLGVAEQFF.

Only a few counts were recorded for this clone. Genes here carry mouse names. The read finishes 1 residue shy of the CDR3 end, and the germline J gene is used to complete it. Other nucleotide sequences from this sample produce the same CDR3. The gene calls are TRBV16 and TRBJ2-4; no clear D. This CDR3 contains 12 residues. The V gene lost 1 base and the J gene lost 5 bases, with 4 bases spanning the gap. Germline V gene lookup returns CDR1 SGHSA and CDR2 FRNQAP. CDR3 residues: CASSLGANTLYF. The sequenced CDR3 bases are TGTGCAAGCAGCTTAGGGGCAAACACCTTGTAC. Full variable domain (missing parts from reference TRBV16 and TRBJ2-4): NAGVIQTPRHKVTGKGQEATLWCEPISGHSAVFWYRQTIVQGLEFLTYFRNQAPIDDSGMPKERFSAQMPNQSHSTLKIQSTQPQDSAVYLCASSLGANTLYFGAGTRLSVL.

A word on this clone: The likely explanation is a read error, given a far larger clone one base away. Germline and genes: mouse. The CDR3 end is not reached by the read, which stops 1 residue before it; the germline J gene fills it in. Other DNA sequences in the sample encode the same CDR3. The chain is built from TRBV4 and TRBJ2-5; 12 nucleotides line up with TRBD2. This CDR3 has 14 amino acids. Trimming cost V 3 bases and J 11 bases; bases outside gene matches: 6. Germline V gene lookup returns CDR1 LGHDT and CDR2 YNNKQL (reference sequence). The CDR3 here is CASSYDWGGFDQYF. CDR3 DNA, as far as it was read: TGTGCCAGCAGCTACGACTGGGGGGGCTTTGACCAGTAC.

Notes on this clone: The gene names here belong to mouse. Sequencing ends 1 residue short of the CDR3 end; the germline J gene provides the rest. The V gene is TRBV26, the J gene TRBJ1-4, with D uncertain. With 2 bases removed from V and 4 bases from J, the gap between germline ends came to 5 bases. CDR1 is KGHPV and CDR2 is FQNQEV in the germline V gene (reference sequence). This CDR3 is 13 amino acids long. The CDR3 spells CASSLIINERLFF. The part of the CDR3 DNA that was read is TGTGCCAGCAGTCTGATCATCAACGAAAGATTATTT.

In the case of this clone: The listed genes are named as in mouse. CDR3 amino acids: CASSLQENTLYF. The CDR3 DNA, read in part, is TGTGCTAGCAGTTTACAAGAAAACACCTTGTAC. This rearrangement joins TRBV29 to TRBJ2-4; D call uncertain. The CDR3 goes on 1 residue after the read ends, and that part is filled in from the germline J gene. Germline CDR1 MSHET, CDR2 SYDVDS. The CDR3 covers 12 residues. Trimming removed 2 bases at V and 4 bases at J, with 4 bases between.

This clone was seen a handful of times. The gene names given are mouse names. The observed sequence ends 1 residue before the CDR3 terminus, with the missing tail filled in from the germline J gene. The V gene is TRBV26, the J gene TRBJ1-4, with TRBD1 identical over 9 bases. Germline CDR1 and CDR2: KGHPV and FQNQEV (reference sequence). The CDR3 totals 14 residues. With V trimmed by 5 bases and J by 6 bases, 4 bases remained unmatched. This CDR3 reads CASSMGQGHERLFF. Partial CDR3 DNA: TGTGCCAGCAGTATGGGACAGGGACACGAAAGATTATTT.

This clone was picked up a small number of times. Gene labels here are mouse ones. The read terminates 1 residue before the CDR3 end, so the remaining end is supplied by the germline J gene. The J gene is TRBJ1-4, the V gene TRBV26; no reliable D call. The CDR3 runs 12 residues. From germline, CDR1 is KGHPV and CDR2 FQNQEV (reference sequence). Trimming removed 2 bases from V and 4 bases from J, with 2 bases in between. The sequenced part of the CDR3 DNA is TGTGCCAGCAGTCTGAGCAACGAAAGATTATTT. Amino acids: CASSLSNERLF. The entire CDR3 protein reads CASSLSNERLFF.

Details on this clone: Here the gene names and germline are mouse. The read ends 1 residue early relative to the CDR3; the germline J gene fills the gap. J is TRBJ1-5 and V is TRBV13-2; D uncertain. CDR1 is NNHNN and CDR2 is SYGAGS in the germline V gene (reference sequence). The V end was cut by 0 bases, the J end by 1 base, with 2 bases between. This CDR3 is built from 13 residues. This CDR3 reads CASGDDNNQAPLF. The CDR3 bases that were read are TGTGCCAGCGGTGATGACAACAACCAGGCTCCGCTT.

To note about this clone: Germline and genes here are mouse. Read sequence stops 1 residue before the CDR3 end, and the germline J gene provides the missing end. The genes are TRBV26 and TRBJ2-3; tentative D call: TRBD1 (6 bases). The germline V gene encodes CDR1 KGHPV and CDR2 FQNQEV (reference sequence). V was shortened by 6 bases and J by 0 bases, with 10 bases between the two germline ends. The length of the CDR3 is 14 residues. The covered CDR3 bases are TGTGCCAGCAGGGGACAAACTAGTGCAGAAACGCTGTAT. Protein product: CASRGQTSAETLY. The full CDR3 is CASRGQTSAETLYF.

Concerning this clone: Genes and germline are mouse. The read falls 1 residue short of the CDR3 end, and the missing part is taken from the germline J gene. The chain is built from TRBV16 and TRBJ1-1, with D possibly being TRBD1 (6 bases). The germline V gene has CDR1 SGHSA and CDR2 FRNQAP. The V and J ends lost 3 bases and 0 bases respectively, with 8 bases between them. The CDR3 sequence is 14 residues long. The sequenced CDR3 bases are TGTGCAAGCAGCTTGGGACACTCAAACACAGAAGTCTTC. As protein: CASSLGHSNTEVF. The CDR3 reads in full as CASSLGHSNTEVFF.

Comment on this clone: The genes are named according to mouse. CDR3 region: CSSSLLGGVYAEQFF. The sequenced part of the CDR3 DNA is TGCTCCAGCAGTCTCCTGGGGGGGGTCTATGCTGAGCAGTTC. V and J are TRBV23 and TRBJ2-1; the D segment call TRBD2 is taken from the table without a DNA check. The CDR3 end lies 1 residue beyond the end of the read and is filled in from the germline J gene. Germline assignment: CDR1 KGHTA and CDR2 FQNQQP. This CDR3 region has 15 residues.

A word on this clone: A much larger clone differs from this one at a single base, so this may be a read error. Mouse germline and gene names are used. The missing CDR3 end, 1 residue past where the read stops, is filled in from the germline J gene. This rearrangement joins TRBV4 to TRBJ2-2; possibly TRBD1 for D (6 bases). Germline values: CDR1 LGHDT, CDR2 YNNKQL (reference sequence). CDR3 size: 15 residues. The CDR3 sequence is CASSSGQANTGQLYF. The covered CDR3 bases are TGCGCCAGCAGCTCGGGACAAGCAAACACCGGGCAGCTCTAC. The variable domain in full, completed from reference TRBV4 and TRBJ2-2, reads ETAVFQTPNYHVTQVGNEVSFNCKQTLGHDTMYWYKQDSKKLLKIMFSYNNKQLIVNETVPRRFSPQSSDKAHLNLRIKSVEPEDSAVYLCASSSGQANTGQLYFGEGSKLTVL.

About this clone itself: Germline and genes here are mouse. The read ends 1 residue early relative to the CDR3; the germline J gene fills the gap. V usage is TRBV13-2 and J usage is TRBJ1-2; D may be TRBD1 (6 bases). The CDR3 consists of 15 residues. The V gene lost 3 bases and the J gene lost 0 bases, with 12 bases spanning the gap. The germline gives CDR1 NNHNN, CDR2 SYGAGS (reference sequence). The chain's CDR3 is CASGGPGQTNSDYTF. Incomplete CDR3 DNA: TGTGCCAGCGGTGGTCCGGGACAAACAAACTCCGACTACACC.

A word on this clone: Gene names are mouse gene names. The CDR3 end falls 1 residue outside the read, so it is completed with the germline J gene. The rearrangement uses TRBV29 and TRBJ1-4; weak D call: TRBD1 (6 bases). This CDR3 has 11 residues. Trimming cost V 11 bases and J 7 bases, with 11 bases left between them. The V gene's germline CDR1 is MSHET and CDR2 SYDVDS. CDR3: CAYRASERLFF. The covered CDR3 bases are TGTGCTTACAGGGCGAGCGAAAGATTATTT.